This T cell receptor (beta chain) was observed in a study of metastatic and nonmetastatic thyroid tumors (dated by TCRdb to the early 2020s). Broadly, across the study: Repertoires were compared across peripheral blood and tumor or nodule tissue samples from malignant and benign thyroid patients. General study outcomes and caveats: In both blood and tumor samples, TCR beta diversity was reported to be significantly higher in malignant tumors than in benign nodules.

No treatment had been received by any patient before thyroid surgery. Using T-cell receptor beta sequencing, the study looked back at clinical samples from patients collected from about 2011 to 2019. This clone has more than one count but fewer than ten. Its antigen has not been determined. One base away there is no much larger clone; base qualities are not given. Library preparation used PCR. Data came from an Illumina HiSeq 4000. High-throughput sequencing was used to profile the TCR beta-chain CDR3 region of every patient. In the authors' own workflow: The researchers built a classifier to tell apart papillary thyroid cancer patients with distant metastasis, based on CDR3 differences among clinicopathological groups. The Shannon index was used to assess repertoire diversity, and the Morisita-Horn index was used to assess tumor-blood repertoire similarity. TCRdb trimmed public reads at Q25 via fastp, called clones via MiXCR and kept in-frame beta chains. For this entry, the V and J calls and clone size follow TCRdb and not the study's own pipeline. The sample has about 16,000 clones on record, 27% of them singletons. Approximately 13% of the sample rests with the top ten.

The sequence derives from a female donor with papillary thyroid cancer or a benign thyroid nodule (not recorded which). Some clones in this sample may be carry-over from other donors' samples. Sample: adjacent normal tissue.

At the DNA level, the sequence is TGTGCCAGCAGTTACTGGCGGTCTAGCGGCTACAATGAGCAGTTCTTC. It translates as CASSYWRSSGYNEQFF. The V gene is TRBV6-2 or TRBV6-3 and the J gene is TRBJ2-1; 7 central bases correspond to TRBD2. The germline V gene specifies MNHEY as CDR1 and SVGEGT as CDR2. V is pruned by 1 base and J by 3 bases, leaving 6 bases of the junction without a gene match. Spanning cysteine to phenylalanine, the CDR3 consists of 16 amino acids. The entry retains the CDR3 DNA only, 48 bases that are in frame from base 1.